This TCR beta chain was identified in a study of cytomegalovirus exposure and HLA in healthy donors. It was with 60 Vbeta and 13 Jbeta primers that the PCR ran. Produced via immunoSEQ multiplex PCR; TCRdb's table is partial and in-frame only. The data hold about 55,000 clones, with approximately 71% observed a single time. General study results and limits: In vitro data verified a few CMV-associated chains as specific for CMV antigens. Several top significant clusters appeared, in a later analysis, to be linked to common viral pathogens. Serostatus for CMV was the only available immune exposure information.

Unmatched junction bases numbered 11, after V lost 6 bases and J lost 7 bases. The CDR3 consists of 14 residues. Germline V lookup: CDR1 MNHNY, CDR2 SVGAGI (reference sequence). Turning to this clone: The antigen remains unidentified.

The TCR originated in a man aged 35 to 55 in good health and CMV-seropositive. The J gene is TRBJ1-1, the V gene TRBV6-6; 7 bases are shared with TRBD1. Specimen: PBMCs. CDR3 sequence reads: CASRQLWDRDEAFF. CDR3 nucleotide sequence: TGTGCCAGCAGGCAACTTTGGGACAGAGATGAAGCTTTCTTT.